The 25 T cell receptor beta chains given below trace back to one sample, sequenced in a study of beta chain features in type 1 diabetes. Of the isolated RNA, all was reverse transcribed, and so the sequenced material was expressed TCRB transcripts. TCRdb's table, derived via immunoSEQ multiplex PCR, lists solely in-frame clones and lacks some. The sample holds approximately 340,000 clones, around 15% seen once. The sample taken for sequencing was naive CD4+ T cells from blood. These receptors all stem from a woman younger than 35 in good health.

The chain has TRBV9 and TRBJ2-4; tentatively, D is TRBD1 (5 bases). The CDR3 is made up of 14 amino acids. V was trimmed by 6 bases and J by 5 bases, leaving 15 bases between them. Germline CDR1 SGDLS, CDR2 YYNGEE. CDR3 in DNA: TGTGCCAGCACACCAGCTGGACACCAAAACATTCAGTACTTC. This gives the protein CASTPAGHQNIQYF.

This clone was picked up a small number of times. This sequence joins TRBV7-9 and TRBJ2-7; unclear D gene. V gave up 1 base and J gave up 3 bases, with 13 bases separating them. The V gene's germline CDR1 is SEHNR and CDR2 FQNEAQ (reference sequence). The CDR3 is made up of 15 amino acids. The CDR3, as DNA: TGTGCCAGCAGCTTAGAGTCTAGATTCTTCTACGAGCAGTACTTC. Amino acid sequence: CASSLESRFFYEQYF. The full variable domain, with the rest looked up from reference TRBV7-9 and TRBJ2-7, is DTGVSQNPRHKITKRGQNVTFRCDPISEHNRLYWYRQTLGQGPEFLTYFQNEAQLEKSRLLSDRFSAERPKGSFSTLEIQRTEQGDSAMYLCASSLESRFFYEQYFGPGTRLTVT.

The table lists this clone with a few counts. The V and J genes are TRBV14 and TRBJ2-5; TRBD1 aligns across 8 bases. CDR1 and CDR2 (germline): SGHDN, FVKESK. V was clipped by 0 bases and J by 1 base; unmatched bases: 4. This CDR3 has 16 residues. CDR3 DNA sequence: TGTGCCAGCAGCCAAGATCGGGGACAGGTCCAAGAGACCCAGTACTTC. This encodes CASSQDRGQVQETQYF.

This clone showed up just a few times. The chain has TRBV6-1 and TRBJ1-5; D ambiguous. The V and J ends lost 5 bases and 1 base respectively, with 12 bases between them. This CDR3 region has 15 residues. Germline V lookup: CDR1 MNHNS, CDR2 SASEGT. CDR3 region: CASSPRGGSNQPQHF. CDR3 DNA: TGTGCCAGCAGTCCCCGAGGTGGGAGCAATCAGCCCCAGCATTTT.

This clone was recorded a few times. This rearrangement joins TRBV21-1 to TRBJ2-7; the DNA was not used to check the table's D call, TRBD1. TRBV21-1 is recorded as a pseudogene. The CDR3 runs to 12 residues. CDR3 sequence reads: CASNRRGEEQYF. CDR3 bases: TGTGCCAGCAACCGCAGGGGTGAGGAGCAGTACTTC.

This clone has only a few counts. The chain joins TRBV12-5 to TRBJ2-6, with 9 bases lining up with TRBD1. The CDR3 has 18 residues. V gave up 7 bases and J gave up 0 bases; unmatched junction bases: 10. Germline loops: CDR1 LGHNT, CDR2 FRNRAP. CDR3 region: CASVIRDRAYSGANVLTF. As DNA, the CDR3 is TGTGCTAGTGTCATCCGGGACAGGGCCTACTCTGGGGCCAACGTCCTGACTTTC.

This chain connects TRBV9 to TRBJ2-3; D perhaps matches TRBD1 (6 bases). The CDR3 has 18 residues. Trimming left V 4 bases short and J 2 bases short, with 23 bases between. Per germline, CDR1 SGDLS and CDR2 YYNGEE. The DNA of the CDR3 is TGTGCCAGCAGCCTAACCTCCCAGGGGAACCTTTACACAGATACGCAGTATTTT. Translating it yields CASSLTSQGNLYTDTQYF.

The chain joins TRBV9 to TRBJ2-3, with 7 nucleotides matching TRBD1. The CDR3 spans 15 residues. Germline loops: CDR1 SGDLS, CDR2 YYNGEE. V dropped 0 bases and J dropped 1; count of bases not matched to a gene: 2. CDR3 nucleotides: TGTGCCAGCAGCGTAGGGGGACAGCGCACAGATACGCAGTATTTT. As protein: CASSVGGQRTDTQYF.

Points on this clone: Other nucleotide sequences in the sample specify the same CDR3. This sequence joins TRBV18 and TRBJ1-2; D uncertain. Germline V gives CDR1 KGHSH, CDR2 LQKENI. The CDR3 sequence is 13 residues long. V was pared by 3 bases and J by 4 bases, with 9 bases between. The CDR3 nucleotides read TGTGCCAGCTCACCGGAGGGAAGCTATGGCTACACCTTC. This codes for CASSPEGSYGYTF.

The chain carries TRBV5-1 and TRBJ2-3; a possible D gene is TRBD1 (6 bases). V was pared by 4 bases and J by 1 base, with 25 bases between. Germline V CDR1 and CDR2: SGHRS, YFSETQ. This CDR3 has 19 amino acids. The DNA of the CDR3 is TGCGCCAGCAGCGGAACGGACAGACTCCCGGTGGGGGGCACAGATACGCAGTATTTT. This encodes CASSGTDRLPVGGTDTQYF.

The chain carries TRBV5-1 and TRBJ2-5, with 8 bases identical to TRBD1. V lost 4 bases to trimming and J lost 4 bases; unmatched junction nucleotides: 6. The CDR3 loop spans 14 amino acids. CDR1 and CDR2 (germline): SGHRS, YFSETQ. The CDR3: CASSPDQGAETQYF. For the CDR3, the DNA is TGCGCCAGCAGCCCTGATCAGGGGGCAGAGACCCAGTACTTC.

The rearrangement uses TRBV7-2 and TRBJ2-5; maybe TRBD1 (6 bases). This CDR3 comprises 14 residues. The V and J ends lost 5 bases and 2 bases respectively, with 12 bases between them. The germline V gene encodes CDR1 SGHTA and CDR2 FQGNSA. The DNA of the CDR3 is TGTGCCAGCAGCCAAGGGGGAATTCAAGAGACCCAGTACTTC. Amino acid sequence: CASSQGGIQETQYF.

This rearrangement joins TRBV29-1 to TRBJ1-4; 7 bases map to TRBD1. The CDR3 covers 13 residues. Germline V lookup: CDR1 SQVTM, CDR2 ANQGSEA. The trim removed 2 bases at V and 13 bases at J, leaving 10 bases unmatched. CDR3 nucleotide sequence: TGCAGCGTTGAAAAGGGGGCTCATAATCGACTGTTTTTT. It is translated as CSVEKGAHNRLFF. The entire variable domain, with the rest obtained from reference TRBV29-1 and TRBJ1-4, is as follows: SAVISQKPSRDICQRGTSLTIQCQVDSQVTMMFWYRQQPGQSLTLIATANQGSEATYESGFVIDKFPISRPNLTFSTLTVSNMSPEDSSIYLCSVEKGAHNRLFFGSGTQLSVL.

The rearrangement links TRBV18 to TRBJ2-1; D possibly corresponds to TRBD1 (6 bases). Between the trimmed V and J ends, which lost 3 bases and 9 bases, there was a span of 12 bases. CDR3 length: 13 amino acids. The germline V gene has CDR1 KGHSH and CDR2 LQKENI. The CDR3: CASSPTVGGEQFF. CDR3 sequence (DNA): TGTGCCAGCTCACCTACCGTAGGGGGTGAGCAGTTCTTC.

The rearrangement joins TRBV18 to TRBJ2-1; D not resolved. The CDR3 runs 15 residues. Germline-derived CDR1 and CDR2 are KGHSH and LQKENI. Trimming pared 1 base from V and 4 bases from J, leaving 11 bases between. CDR3 loop: CASSPRSDPYNEQFF. CDR3 nucleotides: TGTGCCAGCTCACCACGCAGCGATCCGTACAATGAGCAGTTCTTC. Full variable domain (rest looked up from reference TRBV18 and TRBJ2-1): NAGVMQNPRHLVRRRGQEARLRCSPMKGHSHVYWYRQLPEEGLKFMVYLQKENIIDESGMPKERFSAEFPKEGPSILRIQQVVRGDSAAYFCASSPRSDPYNEQFFGPGTRLTVL.

The chain links TRBV6-5 to TRBJ2-7; D may be TRBD1 (6 bases). The CDR3 has 13 residues. Germline CDR1 MNHEY, CDR2 SVGAGI. With 2 bases removed from V and 6 bases from J, the gap between germline ends came to 11 bases. As DNA, the CDR3 is TGTGCCAGCAGTTACAACAGGGTGTCCGAGCAGTACTTC. As protein: CASSYNRVSEQYF.

This clone showed up just a few times. The V gene is TRBV28, the J gene TRBJ2-3; weak D call: TRBD1 (5 bases). The CDR3 runs to 12 residues. The V and J ends lost 6 bases and 6 bases respectively, with 10 bases between them. Germline CDR1 is MDHEN and CDR2 is SYDVKM. In DNA form, the CDR3 reads TGTGCCAGCAGGGAGACAGTCGATACGCAGTATTTT. This gives the protein CASRETVDTQYF.

Only a few counts were recorded for this clone. J is TRBJ1-2 and V is TRBV19; D unclear. The V end was cut by 5 bases, the J end by 6 bases, with 13 bases between. CDR3 length: 13 amino acids. Germline values: CDR1 LNHDA, CDR2 SQIVND (reference sequence). The CDR3 loop reads CASSLTALDGYTF. Here the CDR3 DNA reads TGTGCCAGTAGTCTAACAGCCCTGGATGGCTACACCTTC.

The sample holds a few counts of this clone. The chain couples TRBV2 to TRBJ1-1, with 8 bases lining up with TRBD1. The V gene end was trimmed by 5 bases and the J gene end by 4 bases; junction bases not matched to a gene: 9. CDR3 size: 15 residues. The germline gives CDR1 SNHLY, CDR2 FYNNEI. CDR3 in DNA: TGTGCCAGCAGTCCAGACAGGGGTGGTACCACTGAAGCTTTCTTT. It is translated as CASSPDRGGTTEAFF.

This clone appeared a few times. The chain has TRBV29-1 and TRBJ2-7; TRBD2 matches at 9 bases. V shed 5 bases, J shed 5 bases, and the junction held 13 bases outside the gene matches. CDR1 is SQVTM and CDR2 is ANQGSEA in the germline V gene. This CDR3 has 15 amino acids. The CDR3 sequence is CSVRGAGGPLNEQYF. In DNA form, the CDR3 reads TGCAGCGTTCGGGGAGCGGGAGGCCCTCTCAACGAGCAGTACTTC.

This clone was observed a few times. The junction departs from germline at one end; a sequencing error may be responsible. The rearrangement joins TRBV23-1 to TRBJ2-4; D is unresolved. TRBV23-1 has ORF status, its function being uncertain. This CDR3 has 10 residues. The CDR3 loop is CASSRVPGFF. CDR3 DNA: TGCGCCAGCAGTCGAGTACCGGGTTTCTTC.

This clone was detected a few times. The chain employs TRBV28 and TRBJ2-2; the D is unclear. V was clipped by 4 bases and J by 7 bases, with 7 bases between them. CDR3 length: 12 residues. Germline lookup yields CDR1 MDHEN and CDR2 SYDVKM. Here the CDR3 DNA reads TGTGCCAGCAGTTGGTTGAGCGGGGAGCTGTTTTTT. Amino acids: CASSWLSGELFF.

V usage is TRBV10-3 and J usage is TRBJ2-5, with a tentative D call TRBD1 (6 bases). Between the trimmed V and J ends, which lost 3 bases and 2 bases, there was a span of 16 bases. Germline CDR1 reads ENHRY; CDR2 reads SYGVKD. This CDR3 has 16 amino acids. CDR3 in DNA: TGTGCCATCAGTGACCTAAAACACAGGGATCAAGAGACCCAGTACTTC. Translation: CAISDLKHRDQETQYF.

V gene TRBV5-1 combines with J gene TRBJ2-1, with 7 positions matching TRBD2. The ends lost 4 bases at V and 10 bases at J; junction bases unmatched: 11. In germline, CDR1 is SGHRS, CDR2 YFSETQ. The CDR3 consists of 14 residues. The CDR3 nucleotides read TGCGCCAGCAGCCTTACGACTAGCCGGTCGGAGCAGTTCTTC. As protein: CASSLTTSRSEQFF.

In its sample, this clone was seen a few times. CDR3: CSVRRGNYGYTF. CDR3 bases: TGCAGCGTTCGGCGGGGCAACTATGGCTACACCTTC. The genes are TRBV29-1 and TRBJ1-2; a weak D match, TRBD1 (5 bases). This CDR3 region has 12 residues. Germline CDR1 reads SQVTM; CDR2 reads ANQGSEA. Trimming shortened V by 5 bases and J by 2 bases, and 9 bases separated the two germline ends.